The 29 T cell receptor beta chains below all came from one sample that was sequenced in a study of PD-1 blockade in classical Hodgkin lymphoma. All the patients suffered relapse after autologous stem cell transplantation, and brentuximab vedotin exposure differed. Out of thawed PBMCs, magnetic negative selection purified CD4+ T cells. Assay: immunoSEQ multiplex PCR; the TCRdb copy retains only in-frame clones and omits some. In the table there are 30,000 to 35,000 clones, approximately 90% of which are singletons. This specimen consisted of CD4+ T cells from blood, obtained at baseline. These receptors came from a human donor with classical Hodgkin lymphoma.

The CDR3 DNA reads TGTGCCAGCTCGACGACACCGGGACAGGGGTCGTCTGGCTACACCTTC. It encodes CASSTTPGQGSSGYTF. V usage is TRBV18 and J usage is TRBJ1-2; 10 positions match TRBD1. V lost 6 bases to trimming and J lost 7 bases; unmatched junction nucleotides: 14. Germline CDR1 reads KGHSH; CDR2 reads LQKENI. The CDR3 consists of 16 residues. The full variable domain, with the rest looked up from reference TRBV18 and TRBJ1-2, is NAGVMQNPRHLVRRRGQEARLRCSPMKGHSHVYWYRQLPEEGLKFMVYLQKENIIDESGMPKERFSAEFPKEGPSILRIQQVVRGDSAAYFCASSTTPGQGSSGYTFGSGTRLTVV.

V is TRBV28 and J is TRBJ1-2; no definite D call. CDR3 length equals 13 residues. From germline, CDR1 is MDHEN and CDR2 SYDVKM. Trimming stripped 4 bases from V and 1 base from J, with 7 bases between. CDR3 residues: CASSSADNYGYTF. CDR3 nucleotide sequence: TGTGCCAGCAGTTCAGCAGATAACTATGGCTACACCTTC.

The chain has TRBV5-6 and TRBJ2-2; perhaps TRBD2 as D (7 bases). V lost 3 bases and J lost 3, with 21 bases in between. CDR1 SGHDT and CDR2 YYEEEE come from the germline V gene. The CDR3 extends over 18 amino acids. In DNA, the CDR3 is TGTGCCAGCAGCTCTCTCGTTACAGGGAGGGCGGACACCGGGGAGCTGTTTTTT. Amino acids: CASSSLVTGRADTGELFF.

This clone was counted once. The rearrangement joins TRBV11-3 to TRBJ2-1; 7 bases match TRBD1. Germline V lookup: CDR1 SGHNT, CDR2 YENEEA. J gave up 6 bases and V 5 bases, and 10 bases lay outside the gene matches. This CDR3 has 15 amino acids. The CDR3 DNA is TGTGCCAGCAGCCTCGACAGGGAAGCTCGCAATGAGCAGTTCTTC. Translation gives CASSLDREARNEQFF.

This CDR3 is CASSLRWAGASYNEQFF. The CDR3 bases are TGTGCCAGCAGCTTACGGTGGGCAGGGGCGTCCTACAATGAGCAGTTCTTC. The chain links TRBV11-1 to TRBJ2-1, with D possibly being TRBD1 (6 bases). The CDR3 is made up of 17 amino acids. V lost 2 bases and J 1 base, leaving 15 bases between the germline ends. In germline, CDR1 is SGHAT, CDR2 FQDESV (reference sequence).

This rearrangement joins TRBV10-1 to TRBJ2-3, with 7 positions matching TRBD2. With V trimmed by 8 bases and J by 4 bases, 6 bases remained unmatched. Germline V gene sequence: CDR1 WNHNN, CDR2 SYGVQD (reference sequence). The CDR3 has 13 amino acids. Written as DNA, the CDR3 is TGCGCCAGCGGCGGGAGTATCTCAGATACGCAGTATTTT. This codes for CASGGSISDTQYF.

CDR3 in DNA: TGTGCCAGCAGCTTGTACGCTGGTGAGCAGTTCTTC. Translation: CASSLYAGEQFF. The chain uses TRBV5-6 and TRBJ2-1, with no clear D. The V gene's germline CDR1 is SGHDT and CDR2 YYEEEE. The CDR3 loop spans 12 amino acids. Trimming pared 1 base from V and 9 bases from J, leaving 8 bases between.

The CDR3 reads CASRRTGANYGYTF. The DNA of the CDR3 is TGTGCCAGCAGGCGGACAGGTGCAAACTATGGCTACACCTTC. The chain recombines TRBV25-1 with TRBJ1-2; 7 bases are a match to TRBD1. CDR1 and CDR2 (germline): MGHDK, SYGVNS. Losses at the gene ends were 6 bases for V and 2 bases for J; bases not matched to a gene: 6. CDR3 size: 14 residues.

CDR3 bases: TGTGCCAGCAGTGCGCAAGAGACCCAGTACTTC. It encodes CASSAQETQYF. V and J are TRBV6-1 and TRBJ2-5; no clear D. CDR3 size: 11 residues. Trimming cost V 4 bases and J 2 bases, with 2 bases left between them. Germline loops: CDR1 MNHNS, CDR2 SASEGT.

The chain uses TRBV5-1 and TRBJ2-1; 11 nucleotides agree with TRBD2. The CDR3 has 17 residues. Looked up from germline, CDR1 is SGHRS and CDR2 is YFSETQ. After removal of 5 bases from V and 0 bases from J, the junction contained 7 bases not matched to a gene. CDR3 sequence (DNA): TGCGCCAGCAGTCAAGGACTAGCGGGTCCCTCCTACAATGAGCAGTTCTTC. Translation gives CASSQGLAGPSYNEQFF.

V is TRBV6-5 and J is TRBJ1-1; no reliable D call. This CDR3 spans 13 amino acids. In germline, CDR1 is MNHEY, CDR2 SVGAGI. The V and J ends lost 5 bases and 1 base respectively, with 8 bases between them. The CDR3 nucleotides read TGTGCCAGCAGTGGAAGAAAGAACACTGAAGCTTTCTTT. Its translation: CASSGRKNTEAFF.

The chain is built from TRBV11-2 and TRBJ2-1; 8 nucleotides agree with TRBD2. The CDR3 is made up of 13 amino acids. V dropped 8 bases and J dropped 9; count of bases not matched to a gene: 9. Germline V CDR1 and CDR2: SGHAT, FQNNGV. The CDR3 spells CASSPGLDREQFF. The CDR3 DNA follows: TGTGCCAGCTCCCCGGGACTAGACCGTGAGCAGTTCTTC.

This clone was counted only a few times. The CDR3 DNA sequence: TGTGCCTGGAGTGTACGTCGGGGTCAGCCCCAGCATTTT. This sequence encodes CAWSVRRGQPQHF. The V gene is TRBV30, the J gene TRBJ1-5; no reliable D call. CDR3 length equals 13 residues. The V gene lost 0 bases and the J gene lost 6 bases, with 9 bases spanning the gap. CDR1 is GTSNPN and CDR2 is SVGIG in the germline V gene (reference sequence). The whole variable domain, remainder taken from reference TRBV30 and TRBJ1-5, is SQTIHQWPATLVQPVGSPLSLECTVEGTSNPNLYWYRQAAGRGLQLLFYSVGIGQISSEVPQNLSASRPQDRQFILSSKKLLLSDSGFYLCAWSVRRGQPQHFGDGTRLSIL.

This chain uses TRBV29-1 with TRBJ2-5, with D tentatively TRBD2 (6 bases). The CDR3 sequence is 13 residues long. Germline V gene data show CDR1 as SQVTM and CDR2 as ANQGSEA. Trimming took 3 bases from V and 7 from J, leaving 15 bases between them. The CDR3 nucleotides read TGCAGCGTTGATGTAGGAGGGGAGATGACCCAGTACTTC. This sequence encodes CSVDVGGEMTQYF.

V is TRBV19 and J is TRBJ2-4, with D maybe TRBD2 (6 bases). V was clipped by 7 bases and J by 2 bases, with 9 bases between them. Germline V gives CDR1 LNHDA, CDR2 SQIVND (reference sequence). The CDR3 covers 13 residues. CDR3 sequence (DNA): TGTGCCAGTACCGGACTAACCAAAAACATTCAGTACTTC. This codes for CASTGLTKNIQYF.

This clone was recorded only once. The chain is built from TRBV25-1 and TRBJ1-3, with D hard to call. Between the trimmed V and J ends, which lost 3 bases and 0 bases, there was a span of 12 bases. Germline assignment: CDR1 MGHDK and CDR2 SYGVNS. The CDR3 contains 16 residues. The CDR3 here is CASSEGLSGSGNTIYF. The CDR3 DNA sequence: TGTGCCAGCAGTGAGGGCCTTTCGGGCTCTGGAAACACCATATATTTT.

This chain connects TRBV27 to TRBJ1-5, with a tentative D call TRBD1 (6 bases). The CDR3 is made up of 16 amino acids. Germline lookup yields CDR1 MNHEY and CDR2 SMNVEV (reference sequence). The germline V and J ends were trimmed by 6 bases and 0 bases, with 15 bases remaining between them. The CDR3 DNA reads TGTGCCAGCAGGAAACAGGGCTTAGATAGCAATCAGCCCCAGCATTTT. Its translation: CASRKQGLDSNQPQHF.

The chain employs TRBV28 and TRBJ1-5; 8 nucleotides match TRBD1. CDR3 length: 16 amino acids. The trim removed 5 bases at V and 0 bases at J, leaving 6 bases unmatched. The V gene's germline CDR1 is MDHEN and CDR2 SYDVKM. The CDR3 protein is CASSAPQGGSNQPQHF. The DNA for the CDR3 is TGTGCCAGCAGTGCCCCACAGGGGGGTAGCAATCAGCCCCAGCATTTT.

This chain joins TRBV6-5 and TRBJ1-1; D possibly corresponds to TRBD1 (6 bases). This CDR3 is 14 amino acids long. CDR1 and CDR2 from the germline V gene are MNHEY and SVGAGI. With 4 bases removed from V and 5 bases from J, the gap between germline ends came to 14 bases. The CDR3 DNA sequence: TGTGCCAGCAGTTCGGCACAGGGTCGGACTGAAGCTTTCTTT. Its translation: CASSSAQGRTEAFF.

The rearrangement joins TRBV6-6 to TRBJ1-3, with D unresolved. Germline V gives CDR1 MNHNY, CDR2 SVGAGI (reference sequence). V was trimmed by 3 bases and J by 4 bases, leaving 16 bases between them. This CDR3 comprises 16 residues. In DNA form, the CDR3 reads TGTGCCAGCAGTTATTTCGATAGCTATTCGGGAAACACCATATATTTT. Translation: CASSYFDSYSGNTIYF.

There are a few counts of this clone. The chain carries TRBV6-5 and TRBJ1-5; D remains unclear. This CDR3 has 14 residues. Germline values: CDR1 MNHEY, CDR2 SVGAGI. Trimming took 6 bases from V and 9 from J, leaving 18 bases between them. The CDR3 DNA follows: TGTGCCAGCAGCCGAGCGGCGGGATCCAGGCCCCAGCATTTT. Its translation: CASSRAAGSRPQHF.

The genes are TRBV6-1 and TRBJ2-7, with 8 bases aligning to TRBD1. V trimming: 3 bases; J trimming: 0 bases; junction bases outside the gene matches: 4. Per the germline V gene, CDR1 is MNHNS and CDR2 is SASEGT. The CDR3 length is 15 residues. The CDR3, as DNA: TGTGCCAGCAGTGATCGGACAGGGAGCTCCTACGAGCAGTACTTC. Its translation is CASSDRTGSSYEQYF.

Of note for this clone: It is unclear where the CDR3 begins or ends on the DNA, so no DNA is shown, and the CDR3 is as TCRdb lists it. The genes are TRBV30 and TRBJ2-7; the table names TRBD2, a call not compared with the DNA. A total of 12 residues make up the CDR3, ends included. CDR1 is GTSNPN and CDR2 is SVGIG in the germline V gene (reference sequence). CDR3 residues: CAWSVGGGADIF.

This rearrangement joins TRBV19 to TRBJ1-1, with a weak D call TRBD1 (6 bases). V shed 5 bases and J shed 3 bases, with 13 bases lying between them. CDR3 length equals 14 residues. Looked up from germline, CDR1 is LNHDA and CDR2 is SQIVND (reference sequence). CDR3 sequence reads: CASSPTGIDTEAFF. DNA of the CDR3: TGTGCCAGTAGTCCTACAGGGATCGACACTGAAGCTTTCTTT.

The table lists this clone with a count of one. V usage is TRBV6-1 and J usage is TRBJ1-5; possibly TRBD1 for D (6 bases). With 4 bases removed from V and 6 bases from J, the gap between germline ends came to 19 bases. Per the germline V gene, CDR1 is MNHNS and CDR2 is SASEGT. This CDR3 comprises 16 residues. DNA for the CDR3: TGTGCCAGCAGTGCCGGGACACGGGAAGGGGGTCAGCCCCAGCATTTT. This codes for CASSAGTREGGQPQHF.

This clone occurred once. This chain joins TRBV28 and TRBJ2-7; D is undetermined. CDR1 and CDR2 from the germline V gene are MDHEN and SYDVKM. The CDR3 runs 11 residues. The V gene lost 6 bases and the J gene lost 3 bases, with 6 bases spanning the gap. The CDR3 spells CASRTIYEQYF. CDR3 bases: TGTGCCAGCAGGACAATCTACGAGCAGTACTTC.

The chain carries TRBV30 and TRBJ2-1, with D perhaps matching TRBD2 (5 bases). V was cut by 0 bases and J by 1 base, with 16 bases left in between. The CDR3 extends over 17 amino acids. Germline CDR1 is GTSNPN and CDR2 is SVGIG (reference sequence). The CDR3 protein is CAWSVQFLSGSYNEQFF. CDR3 bases: TGTGCCTGGAGTGTACAATTCTTGAGCGGATCCTACAATGAGCAGTTCTTC.

This clone was counted once. The chain is built from TRBV6-1 and TRBJ2-7, with TRBD2 identical over 8 bases. V shed 2 bases, J shed 5 bases, and the junction held 5 bases outside the gene matches. This CDR3 contains 14 residues. Per germline, CDR1 MNHNS and CDR2 SASEGT. The CDR3 spells CASSELISGNEQYF. CDR3 nucleotides: TGTGCCAGCAGTGAATTGATTAGCGGGAACGAGCAGTACTTC.

The chain is built from TRBV28 and TRBJ2-1; TRBD2 matches 11 bases. CDR1 is MDHEN, CDR2 SYDVKM, per germline. The CDR3 is 15 residues long. Losses at the gene ends were 6 bases for V and 5 bases for J; bases not matched to a gene: 6. The CDR3, as DNA: TGTGCCAGCAGACGTAGCGGGAGGGGTGACAATGAGCAGTTCTTC. This codes for CASRRSGRGDNEQFF.